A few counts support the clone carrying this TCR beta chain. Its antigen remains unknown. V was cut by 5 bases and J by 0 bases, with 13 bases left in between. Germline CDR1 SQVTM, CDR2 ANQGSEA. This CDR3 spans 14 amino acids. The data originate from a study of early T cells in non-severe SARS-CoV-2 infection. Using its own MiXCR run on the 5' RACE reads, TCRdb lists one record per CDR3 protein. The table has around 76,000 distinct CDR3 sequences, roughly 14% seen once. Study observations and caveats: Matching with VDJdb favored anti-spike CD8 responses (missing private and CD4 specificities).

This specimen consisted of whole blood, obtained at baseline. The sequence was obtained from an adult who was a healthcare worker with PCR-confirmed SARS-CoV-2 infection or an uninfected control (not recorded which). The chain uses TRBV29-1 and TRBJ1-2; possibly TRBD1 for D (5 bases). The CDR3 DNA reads TGCAGCGTTTTCGGGACGGCCACTAACTATGGCTACACCTTC. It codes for CSVFGTATNYGYTF.